This T cell receptor beta chain appears in the sequencing data of a study of T-cell memory formation after mild COVID-19. Whole-study findings and limits: A second wave expanding day 15 to 37 was CD4+-biased; contracting clones were balanced.

5'RACE with constant-segment primers built TCRalpha and TCRbeta cDNA libraries with UMIs. TCRdb re-analysed the 5' RACE reads in MiXCR, keeping a single row per CDR3 protein. The data show around 410,000 distinct CDR3 sequences, about 22% seen once. As to this clonotype: Its specificity is unknown.

V lost 0 bases, J lost 6 bases, and 15 bases lay in between. Germline-derived CDR1 and CDR2 are LNHNV and YYDKDF (reference sequence). The CDR3 consists of 15 residues. This chain joins TRBV15 and TRBJ2-7, with D possibly called TRBD1 or TRBD2 (5 bases each). The source of this sequence is an adult woman who had mild COVID-19 (a few samples of this study predate the infection). Cell type and time point are not known. The sequenced material came from PBMCs or a T cell subset sorted from them (not recorded which). CDR3 nucleotide sequence: TGTGCCACCAGCAGAGATCCCCCAGAGGGGTTCGAGCAGTACTTC. Its translation: CATSRDPPEGFEQYF.